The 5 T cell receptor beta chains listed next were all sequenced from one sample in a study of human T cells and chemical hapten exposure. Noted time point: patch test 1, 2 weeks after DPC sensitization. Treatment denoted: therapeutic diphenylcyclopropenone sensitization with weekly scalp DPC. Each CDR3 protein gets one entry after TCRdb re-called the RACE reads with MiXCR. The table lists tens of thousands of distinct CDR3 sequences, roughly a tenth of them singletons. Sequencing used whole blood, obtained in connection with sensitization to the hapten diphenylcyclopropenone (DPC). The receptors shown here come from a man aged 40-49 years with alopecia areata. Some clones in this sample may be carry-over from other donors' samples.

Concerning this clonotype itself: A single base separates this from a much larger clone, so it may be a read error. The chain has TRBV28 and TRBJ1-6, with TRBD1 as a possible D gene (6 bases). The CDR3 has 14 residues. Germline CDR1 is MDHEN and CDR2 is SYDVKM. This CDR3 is CASRYREYNSPLNF. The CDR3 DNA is TGTGCCAGCAGGTACAGGGAGTATAATTCACCCCTCAACTTT.

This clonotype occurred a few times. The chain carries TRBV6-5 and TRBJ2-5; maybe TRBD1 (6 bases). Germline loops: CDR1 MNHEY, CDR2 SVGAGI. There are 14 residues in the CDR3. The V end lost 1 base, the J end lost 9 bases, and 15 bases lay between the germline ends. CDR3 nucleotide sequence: TGTGCCAGCAGTTACTTCACTACAGGGAGCGCCCAGTACTTC. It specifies CASSYFTTGSAQYF.

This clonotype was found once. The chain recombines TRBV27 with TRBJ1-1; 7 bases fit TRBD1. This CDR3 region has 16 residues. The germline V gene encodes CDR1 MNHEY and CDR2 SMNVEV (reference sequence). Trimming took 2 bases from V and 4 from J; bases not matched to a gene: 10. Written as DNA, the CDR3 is TGTGCCAGCAGTTTAGCTTCAGGGGGTTGGAGCACTGAAGCTTTCTTT. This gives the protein CASSLASGGWSTEAFF.

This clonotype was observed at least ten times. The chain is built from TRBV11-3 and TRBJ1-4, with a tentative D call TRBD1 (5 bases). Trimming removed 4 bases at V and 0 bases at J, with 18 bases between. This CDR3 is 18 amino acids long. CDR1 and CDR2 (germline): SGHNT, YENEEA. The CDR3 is CASSSPTTGLATNEKLFF. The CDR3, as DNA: TGTGCCAGCAGCTCCCCGACAACGGGACTTGCAACTAATGAAAAACTGTTTTTT. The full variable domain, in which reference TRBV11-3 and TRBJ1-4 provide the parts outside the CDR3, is EAGVVQSPRYKIIEKKQPVAFWCNPISGHNTLYWYLQNLGQGPELLIRYENEEAVDDSQLPKDRFSAERLKGVDSTLKIQPAELGDSAVYLCASSSPTTGLATNEKLFFGSGTQLSVL.

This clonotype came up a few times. The CDR3 loop is CASSLEPGYYEQYF. CDR3 DNA sequence: TGTGCCAGCAGCCTGGAACCAGGCTACTACGAGCAGTACTTC. The gene calls are TRBV7-3 and TRBJ2-7; D call uncertain. The CDR3 length is 14 residues. Germline assignment: CDR1 SGHTA and CDR2 FQGTGA. Trimming pared 5 bases from V and 3 bases from J, leaving 14 bases between.